The clone carrying this T cell receptor (beta chain) was seen more than once but under ten times. The antigen remains undetermined. The sample comes from a study of cytomegalovirus exposure and HLA in healthy donors. Findings and caveats of the study: Later analysis identified 16,951 TCR beta sequences associated with HLA alleles, using a false discovery rate threshold of 0.05. TCR beta V- and J-gene trimming was later associated with a missense DCLRE1C variant.

PCR was performed using 60 Vbeta and 13 Jbeta primers. The protocol was immunoSEQ multiplex PCR, while the TCRdb copy is restricted to in-frame clones and leaves out a portion. The sample includes roughly 120,000 clones, roughly 73% seen only once; the top ten take 0.85% to 0.9%. Germline CDR1 reads MNHEY; CDR2 reads SMNVEV (reference sequence). CDR3 length equals 13 residues. The ends were cut back, 6 bases at V and 1 base at J, with 10 bases in the middle. The genes are TRBV27 and TRBJ2-7; D gene ambiguous. The sequence came from a young woman in good health and CMV-seronegative. The material sequenced was PBMCs. CDR3 nucleotide sequence: TGTGCCAGCAGACGACCTAGTTCCTACGAGCAGTACTTC. Protein product: CASRRPSSYEQYF.